The 29 T cell receptor beta chains presented below share a single source sample, sequenced in a study of T cells in Graves' hyperthyroidism and ophthalmopathy (dated by TCRdb to the late 2010s). Library method: multiplex PCR. The run used an Illumina HiSeq 2000. Amplification of TCR beta CDR3 regions was carried out from RNA transcripts. The TCR CDR3 was subjected to a first round of RT-PCR using the HTBI primer set and the Qiagen OneStep RT-PCR kit. TCRdb trimmed the raw reads at Q25, called clones with MiXCR and kept productive beta chains. Entries that share a CDR3 protein sequence are merged under the most common genes and DNA. The sample table holds 550,000 to 700,000 distinct CDR3 sequences, of which roughly 14% were seen once. The ten largest clones capture approximately 4.2% of the sample. Material: blood. The receptors come from a woman aged 40 to 55 with Graves' ophthalmopathy.

This clonotype was seen repeatedly, ten times or more. An end of the junction differs from the germline gene, which may be a read error. The V and J genes are TRBV28 and TRBJ2-2, with a weak D call TRBD2 (6 bases). The CDR3 is made up of 12 amino acids. From germline, CDR1 is MDHEN and CDR2 SYDVKM. The chain's CDR3 is CASSLASGGLFF. The CDR3 coding sequence is TGTGCCAGCAGTTTAGCATCCGGGGGGCTGTTTTTT.

This clonotype was seen at least ten times. This sequence joins TRBV20-1 and TRBJ2-2; TRBD1 might be the D (6 bases). Germline CDR1 is DFQATT and CDR2 is SNEGSKA (reference sequence). The V end lost 5 bases, the J end lost 1 base, and 8 bases lay between the germline ends. This CDR3 region has 13 residues. The CDR3 loop is CSAGGQNTGELFF. CDR3 coding DNA: TGCAGTGCTGGGGGACAGAACACCGGGGAGCTGTTTTTT.

This clonotype was counted many times. The chain is built from TRBV20-1 and TRBJ2-7, with D tentatively TRBD1 (5 bases). The CDR3 has 13 residues. V lost 4 bases and J 4 bases, leaving 14 bases between the germline ends. Germline CDR1 DFQATT, CDR2 SNEGSKA (reference sequence). The CDR3 DNA follows: TGCAGTGCTACCACCAGACAGTTTTACGAGCAGTACTTC. Residues: CSATTRQFYEQYF.

The sample holds a few counts of this clonotype. The gene calls are TRBV12-3 or TRBV12-4 and TRBJ1-2; no clear D. The CDR3 is made up of 14 amino acids. V was cut by 7 bases and J by 8 bases, with 20 bases left in between. Written as DNA, the CDR3 is TGTGCCAGCACCTATACGGGATCGGAGTCCGGCTACACCTTC. Its protein product is CASTYTGSESGYTF.

This clonotype was recorded many times. The gene calls are TRBV28 and TRBJ2-7; D is unclear. V lost 6 bases and J lost 4, with 10 bases in between. Germline V lookup: CDR1 MDHEN, CDR2 SYDVKM. CDR3 length equals 12 residues. The CDR3 loop is CASSSGIYEQYF. The CDR3 region has the DNA TGTGCCAGCAGCTCCGGCATATACGAGCAGTACTTC.

This clonotype was picked up many times. This chain links TRBV18 with TRBJ2-5; 11 nucleotides align to TRBD2. With 9 bases clipped from V and 5 bases from J, the junction kept 5 bases outside the gene matches. Germline V CDR1 and CDR2: KGHSH, LQKENI. This CDR3 is built from 13 residues. The CDR3 region has the DNA TGTGCCAGTACTAGCGGGAGCGGCGAGACCCAGTACTTC. It encodes CASTSGSGETQYF.

This clonotype was seen at least ten times. The chain's CDR3 is CSARDLSSTDTQYF. Here the CDR3 DNA reads TGCAGTGCCAGGGACCTATCTAGCACAGATACGCAGTATTTT. The J gene is TRBJ2-3, the V gene TRBV20-1; either TRBD1 or TRBD2 may supply D (5 bases each). This CDR3 is built from 14 residues. With 6 bases removed from V and 0 bases from J, the gap between germline ends came to 13 bases. Germline V gives CDR1 DFQATT, CDR2 SNEGSKA (reference sequence).

This clonotype has ten or more counts. This rearrangement joins TRBV20-1 to TRBJ2-4, with 8 nucleotides matching TRBD1. Trimming cost V 2 bases and J 8 bases; bases outside gene matches: 5. CDR1 and CDR2 from the germline V gene are DFQATT and SNEGSKA (reference sequence). This CDR3 has 13 amino acids. This CDR3 reads CSARLQGEDIQYF. CDR3 bases: TGCAGTGCTAGATTACAGGGGGAGGACATTCAGTACTTC.

The chain couples TRBV6-5 to TRBJ2-7; a possible D gene is TRBD1 (6 bases). The V end lost 6 bases, the J end lost 6 bases, and 15 bases lay between the germline ends. Germline CDR1 and CDR2: MNHEY and SVGAGI. The CDR3 consists of 13 residues. The CDR3 sequence: CASRYRVRGEQYF. In DNA, the CDR3 is TGTGCCAGCAGATACAGGGTTCGAGGCGAGCAGTACTTC.

This clonotype was counted many times. CDR3 protein: CASSSFLGQGNTEAFF. Written as DNA, the CDR3 is TGTGCCAGCAGCTCCTTCCTGGGGCAGGGGAACACTGAAGCTTTCTTT. The V gene is TRBV11-1, the J gene TRBJ1-1; D is perhaps TRBD1 (5 bases). This CDR3 is built from 16 residues. Germline V gene lookup returns CDR1 SGHAT and CDR2 FQDESV (reference sequence). V lost 4 bases to trimming and J lost 1 base, with 16 bases between them.

There are many counts of this clonotype. This sequence joins TRBV29-1 and TRBJ1-1, with D tentatively TRBD1 (5 bases). Germline V gene lookup returns CDR1 SQVTM and CDR2 ANQGSEA. Trimming removed 2 bases from V and 1 base from J, with 14 bases in between. This CDR3 has 15 amino acids. Here the CDR3 reads CSVEWVGAPNTEAFF. CDR3 bases: TGCAGCGTTGAATGGGTAGGGGCCCCGAACACTGAAGCTTTCTTT.

In its sample, this clonotype was seen a few times. J is TRBJ2-5 and V is TRBV11-2; D might be TRBD1 or TRBD2, each matching 6 bases. The CDR3 consists of 17 residues. V lost 5 bases, J lost 6 bases, and 25 bases lay in between. Looked up from germline, CDR1 is SGHAT and CDR2 is FQNNGV. The chain's CDR3 is CASSQMDGGAGVQTQYF. CDR3 in DNA: TGTGCCAGCAGCCAGATGGACGGGGGAGCAGGGGTACAGACCCAGTACTTC.

This clonotype came up many times. This chain uses TRBV25-1 with TRBJ1-1; D gene ambiguous. This CDR3 contains 13 residues. The V end lost 3 bases, the J end lost 7 bases, and 12 bases lay between the germline ends. CDR1 is MGHDK, CDR2 SYGVNS, per germline. The CDR3 region has the DNA TGTGCCAGCAGTGATTCCCTTTACAGTGAAGCTTTCTTT. As protein: CASSDSLYSEAFF. The whole variable domain, filled in from reference TRBV25-1 and TRBJ1-1, reads EADIYQTPRYLVIGTGKKITLECSQTMGHDKMYWYQQDPGMELHLIHYSYGVNSTEKGDLSSESTVSRIRTEHFPLTLESARPSHTSQYLCASSDSLYSEAFFGQGTRLTVV.

This clonotype was recorded a few times. The V call is TRBV3-1, the J call TRBJ1-5; D is possibly TRBD1 (6 bases). Trimming shortened V by 3 bases and J by 7 bases, and 13 bases separated the two germline ends. Germline V gene lookup returns CDR1 LGHDT and CDR2 YNNKEL (reference sequence). The CDR3 totals 14 residues. DNA of the CDR3: TGTGCCAGCAGCCAGGCAGGGGAGGACCAGCCCCAGCATTTT. Translation gives CASSQAGEDQPQHF.

This clonotype occurred many times. The rearrangement links TRBV6-1 to TRBJ2-2; D may match TRBD1 or TRBD2 (6 bases each). The CDR3 is made up of 16 amino acids. Germline-derived CDR1 and CDR2 are MNHNS and SASEGT. The V end was cut by 5 bases, the J end by 4 bases, with 17 bases between. The CDR3 sequence: CASSLGLTGTTGELFF. DNA of the CDR3: TGTGCCAGCAGTCTGGGACTTACAGGGACCACCGGGGAGCTGTTTTTT.

At least ten counts were recorded for this clonotype. The chain has TRBV19 and TRBJ2-7; D perhaps matches TRBD1 (6 bases). Trimming removed 4 bases at V and 1 base at J, with 11 bases between. The length of the CDR3 is 14 residues. Per germline, CDR1 LNHDA and CDR2 SQIVND (reference sequence). CDR3 bases: TGTGCCAGTAGTAGGTTGGACAGTTCCTACGAGCAGTACTTC. Its translation: CASSRLDSSYEQYF.

This clonotype occurred many times. This sequence joins TRBV11-3 and TRBJ1-2; 7 bases fit TRBD1. Germline-derived CDR1 and CDR2 are SGHNT and YENEEA. The CDR3 loop spans 15 amino acids. Trimming cost V 4 bases and J 1 base; bases outside gene matches: 6. CDR3 DNA sequence: TGTGCCAGCAGCTCAATGGGACAGATTAACTATGGCTACACCTTC. It yields the protein CASSSMGQINYGYTF.

Many counts were recorded for this clonotype. The V and J genes are TRBV2 and TRBJ1-1, with 8 bases identical to TRBD1. CDR1 is SNHLY, CDR2 FYNNEI, per germline. With 5 bases clipped from V and 7 bases from J, the junction kept 6 bases outside the gene matches. CDR3 length: 13 amino acids. The CDR3 nucleotides read TGTGCCAGCAGTTCCGGGACAGGACTTGAAGCTTTCTTT. Translation: CASSSGTGLEAFF.

This clonotype occurred many times. The chain has TRBV30 and TRBJ1-1, with no clear D. V was shortened by 3 bases and J by 4 bases, with 9 bases between the two germline ends. CDR3 length: 12 residues. The germline V gene encodes CDR1 GTSNPN and CDR2 SVGIG (reference sequence). CDR3 in DNA: TGTGCCTGGAGCCGTCTTGGCACTGAAGCTTTCTTT. Translated: CAWSRLGTEAFF. Full variable domain (outside the CDR3, taken from reference TRBV30 and TRBJ1-1): SQTIHQWPATLVQPVGSPLSLECTVEGTSNPNLYWYRQAAGRGLQLLFYSVGIGQISSEVPQNLSASRPQDRQFILSSKKLLLSDSGFYLCAWSRLGTEAFFGQGTRLTVV.

This clonotype appeared many times. The J gene is TRBJ1-3, the V gene TRBV9, with D unclear. Germline-derived CDR1 and CDR2 are SGDLS and YYNGEE. The CDR3 sequence is 12 residues long. With 1 base removed from V and 3 bases from J, the gap between germline ends came to 2 bases. The CDR3 loop is CASSVSGNTIYF. The CDR3 nucleotides are TGTGCCAGCAGCGTAAGTGGAAACACCATATATTTT.

This chain joins TRBV5-1 and TRBJ2-7; the D gene is possibly TRBD2 (6 bases). Trimming took off 1 base at V and 4 bases at J, with 12 bases between the two ends. Germline CDR1 and CDR2: SGHRS and YFSETQ. This CDR3 comprises 14 residues. CDR3 nucleotides: TGCGCCAGCAGCTTGCCCGCGGGAAATTACGAGCAGTACTTC. Protein sequence: CASSLPAGNYEQYF.

The sample holds a few counts of this clonotype. The V and J genes are TRBV6-1 and TRBJ1-5; D is unresolved. Trimming took off 2 bases at V and 9 bases at J, with 8 bases between the two ends. This CDR3 spans 12 amino acids. Germline V CDR1 and CDR2: MNHNS, SASEGT. CDR3 sequence: CASSEIGWPQHF. For the CDR3, the DNA is TGTGCCAGCAGTGAAATCGGTTGGCCCCAGCATTTT.

This clonotype was seen repeatedly, ten times or more. The chain couples TRBV12-3 or TRBV12-4 to TRBJ2-2; D is ambiguous. The CDR3 is made up of 11 amino acids. Trimming shortened V by 8 bases and J by 9 bases, and 10 bases separated the two germline ends. In nucleotides, the CDR3 is TGTGCCAGCTCCAGGTCCTGGGAGCTGTTTTTT. Its protein is CASSRSWELFF.

This clonotype showed up many times. The chain has TRBV4-1 and TRBJ2-7; 8 bases map to TRBD2. This CDR3 region has 16 residues. Trimming removed 3 bases from V and 3 bases from J; junction bases left unmatched: 10. Germline values: CDR1 MGHRA, CDR2 YSYEKL. CDR3 sequence reads: CASSHDPSGRIYEQYF. The CDR3, as DNA: TGCGCCAGCAGCCACGACCCTAGCGGGCGCATCTACGAGCAGTACTTC.

This clonotype was counted many times. This chain joins TRBV10-1 and TRBJ2-6, with 7 bases aligning to TRBD1. CDR3 length equals 18 residues. The ends lost 4 bases at V and 0 bases at J; junction bases unmatched: 9. Germline V gene data show CDR1 as WNHNN and CDR2 as SYGVQD (reference sequence). CDR3 amino acids: CASSVPGQTISGANVLTF. The CDR3 DNA reads TGCGCCAGCAGTGTGCCGGGACAGACAATCTCTGGGGCCAACGTCCTGACTTTC.

This clonotype was seen many times. This chain connects TRBV30 to TRBJ1-1; tentative D call: TRBD1 (5 bases). V was pared by 1 base and J by 3 bases, with 9 bases between. The CDR3 contains 13 residues. CDR1 is GTSNPN and CDR2 is SVGIG in the germline V gene (reference sequence). CDR3 loop: CAWSEGWDTEAFF. CDR3 nucleotides: TGTGCCTGGAGTGAGGGGTGGGACACTGAAGCTTTCTTT.

In its sample, this clonotype was seen many times. The chain is built from TRBV29-1 and TRBJ1-1; D gene ambiguous. V lost 3 bases to trimming and J lost 3 bases, with 5 bases between them. In germline, CDR1 is SQVTM, CDR2 ANQGSEA. This CDR3 contains 11 residues. This CDR3 is CSVESYTEAFF. The DNA of the CDR3 is TGCAGCGTTGAGAGTTACACTGAAGCTTTCTTT.

This clonotype was recorded only once. The gene calls are TRBV20-1 and TRBJ1-2; weak D call: TRBD1 (5 bases). Germline lookup yields CDR1 DFQATT and CDR2 SNEGSKA (reference sequence). V lost 0 bases, J lost 4 bases, and 12 bases lay in between. There are 14 residues in the CDR3. The CDR3 sequence is CSARDRDSTYGYTF. The DNA for the CDR3 is TGCAGTGCTAGAGATCGTGACAGCACCTATGGCTACACCTTC.

This clonotype was observed many times. This sequence joins TRBV27 and TRBJ2-7; D unclear. The germline CDR1 and CDR2 sequences are MNHEY and SMNVEV (reference sequence). V lost 0 bases and J 5 bases, leaving 8 bases between the germline ends. This CDR3 has 13 residues. The CDR3 DNA follows: TGTGCCAGCAGTTTATCCCTAAGGGACGAGCAGTACTTC. Its translation is CASSLSLRDEQYF.